This entry concerns a single T cell receptor (beta chain). This sample was included in a study of blood T cell repertoires in COVID-19. Study background: The origin of the acute and convalescent COVID-19 samples was the United States, Italy and Spain. PBMCs, B-cell-depleted T cells, or T cells provided the cDNA or gDNA that made up the material.

Libraries were prepared by immunoSEQ multiplex PCR; TCRdb keeps only in-frame clonotypes and omits some of them. Here the sample spans 210,000 or so clones, 80% to 90% being singletons. This CDR3 region has 17 residues. V shed 3 bases, J shed 8 bases, and the junction held 16 bases outside the gene matches. Germline V CDR1 and CDR2: LGHNA, YSLEER. The receptor's source is a woman over 75 with acute or convalescent COVID-19. Specimen: peripheral blood. The rearrangement links TRBV4-3 to TRBJ2-1, with 7 bases lining up with TRBD2. CDR3 in DNA: TGCGCCAGCAGCCAGAATCAGCGGGGCCTCCCCCATGATGAGCAGTTCTTC. Amino acids: CASSQNQRGLPHDEQFF.